These T cell receptor beta chains were read from a single sample in a study of T-cell memory formation after mild COVID-19. Each CDR3 protein gets one entry after TCRdb re-called the 5' RACE reads with MiXCR. The data contain under 400,000 distinct CDR3 sequences, around 30% of them singletons. Material: PBMCs or a T cell subset sorted from them (not recorded which). Receptor source: an adult woman who had mild COVID-19 (a few samples of this study predate the infection). Cell type and time point are not known. Each CDR3 is given with its conserved first and last residue. The D gene is left open where the match is weak. Only some rows state a clone size, as once, few, many or a class for expanded clones.

TRBJ2-3	-	TRBV11-2	-	TGTGCCAGCAGCTTAAATGTTCCAGATACGCAGTATTTT	CASSLNVPDTQYF
TRBJ2-7	many	TRBV19	-	TGTGCCAGTAGTATAGGTTCGGCGGGAACCTACGAGCAGTACTTC	CASSIGSAGTYEQYF
TRBJ1-2	few	TRBV15	-	TGTGCCACCAGCAGAGATTCGAGGTTCTTCTATGGCTACACCTTC	CATSRDSRFFYGYTF
TRBJ2-3	few	TRBV12-3/TRBV12-4	TRBD2	TGTGCCAGCAGTCGAATGGTGACTAGCGGGGGATCCACAGATACGCAGTATTTT	CASSRMVTSGGSTDTQYF
TRBJ2-3	-	TRBV7-9	TRBD2	TGTGCCAGCAGCTTAGGCCTAGCGGGGGCAACAGATACGCAGTATTTT	CASSLGLAGATDTQYF
TRBJ2-4	-	TRBV4-1	TRBD2	TGCGCCAGCAGCCTAGACACGATCCAGCGGGGGCGTGGGCCGTACTTC	CASSLDTIQRGRGPYF
TRBJ1-1	few	TRBV18	TRBD1	TGTGCCAGCTCACTACTTTCAATCCGGGACAGGGGGATTGAAGCTTTCTTT	CASSLLSIRDRGIEAFF
TRBJ1-2	-	TRBV7-9	-	TGTGCCAGCAGCCCGAGGGGCCGGTTTGACTATGGCTACACCTTC	CASSPRGRFDYGYTF
TRBJ1-5	-	TRBV24-1	TRBD1	TGTGCCACCAGTGCGGTAGGACAGGGGAATCAGCCCCAGCATTTT	CATSAVGQGNQPQHF
TRBJ2-3	few	TRBV12-3/TRBV12-4	-	TGTGCCAGCAGCCGGGGAGAGGGCACAACGAACACAGATACGCAGTATTTT	CASSRGEGTTNTDTQYF
TRBJ2-7	-	TRBV5-1	-	TGCGCCAGCAGCTCCGGGACCACGTACTCCTACGAGCAGTACTTC	CASSSGTTYSYEQYF
TRBJ2-7	-	TRBV28	TRBD2	TGTGCCAGCAGTTTAGGACTAGCGGGAGGCCCTGGCTACGAGCAGTACTTC	CASSLGLAGGPGYEQYF
TRBJ2-5	few	TRBV29-1	-	TGCAGCGCCCCTCTAATGGGGGGGCCCCAAGAGACCCAGTACTTC	CSAPLMGGPQETQYF
TRBJ2-7	few	TRBV27	TRBD1	TGTGCCAGCAGCCCGTCAGGAGGGACAGGGGACGAGCAGTACTTC	CASSPSGGTGDEQYF
TRBJ1-5	-	TRBV9	-	TGTGCCAGCAGCGTAGTGGGGGTAGGCACAGATACGCAGCATTTT	CASSVVGVGTDTQHF
TRBJ2-7	-	TRBV20-1	TRBD2	TGCAGTGCTCCAACGACTAGCCCACTTTCCTACGAGCAGTACTTC	CSAPTTSPLSYEQYF
TRBJ2-7	few	TRBV4-3	-	TGCGCCAGCAGCCAAGGTTCCAGGACAGCCTACGAGCAGTACTTC	CASSQGSRTAYEQYF
TRBJ2-1	-	TRBV5-1	TRBD2	TGCGCCAGCAGCTTCGGACTAGCGGGGGATTATGAGCAGTTCTTC	CASSFGLAGDYEQFF
TRBJ2-3	-	TRBV12-3/TRBV12-4	TRBD2	TGTGCCAGCAGAACTCTAGCGGGGGGGCTTGGTACGCAGTATTTT	CASRTLAGGLGTQYF
TRBJ2-1	few	TRBV5-6	-	-	CASSFGQGAHF
TRBJ2-2	-	TRBV24-1	-	TGTGCCACCAGCCCTTGGGAGGCTTCCACCGGGGAGCTGTTTTTT	CATSPWEASTGELFF
TRBJ2-3	-	TRBV2	-	TGTGCCAGCAGTGAACTATTATCCACAGATACGCAGTATTTT	CASSELLSTDTQYF
TRBJ2-2	many	TRBV29-1	TRBD2	TGCAGCGTTACTCGGGGGGCCGGGGAGCTGTTTTTT	CSVTRGAGELFF
TRBJ1-2	-	TRBV20-1	-	TGCAGCGGGGGGACGACAGTTAACTATGGCTACACCTTC	CSGGTTVNYGYTF
TRBJ2-7	-	TRBV5-1	TRBD2	TGCGCCAGCAGGTGGGGCGGGGGGGCCTCCTACGAGCAGTACTTC	CASRWGGGASYEQYF
TRBJ2-7	few	TRBV27	-	TGTGCCAGCAGTTTAAATGCGGGTTCTTACGAGCAGTACTTC	CASSLNAGSYEQYF
TRBJ2-6	-	TRBV11-3	TRBD1	TGTGCCAGCAGCCCAGGACAGGGGCGAGACTCTGGGGCCAACGTCCTGACTTTC	CASSPGQGRDSGANVLTF
TRBJ2-3	few	TRBV7-2	TRBD2	TGTGCCAGCAGCTCCGGGACTAGCGGGAGTTTT	CASSSGTSGSF
TRBJ1-1	-	TRBV20-1	-	TGCAGTGCTAGAGGAAGGACGCCCGAAGCTTTCTTT	CSARGRTPEAFF
TRBJ2-5	-	TRBV11-3	TRBD1	TGTGCCAGCAGCTTAAGGGACAGTATGCGAGAGACCCAGTACTTC	CASSLRDSMRETQYF
TRBJ2-3	-	TRBV4-1	TRBD2	TGCGCCAGCAGCCTCGATTCGCGGGGGGGCACAGATACGCAGTATTTT	CASSLDSRGGTDTQYF
TRBJ2-7	-	TRBV27	-	TGTGCCAGCAGTTCCAGACAGTTCTACGAGCAGTACTTC	CASSSRQFYEQYF
TRBJ2-4	-	TRBV12-3/TRBV12-4	TRBD1	TGTGCCAGCAGTTCCCAGGGGGAGAGGGTTCAGTACTTC	CASSSQGERVQYF
TRBJ2-5	-	TRBV7-2	-	TGTGCCAGCAGCAGAAGACCCGGGCGAGGGGAGACCCAGTACTTC	CASSRRPGRGETQYF
TRBJ2-5	few	TRBV20-1	-	TGCAGTGCAAACCTCGTAGAGGGCCAAGAGACCCAGTACTTC	CSANLVEGQETQYF
TRBJ2-7	few	TRBV10-3	TRBD1	TGTGCCATAGGGACAGGGTCCTACGAGCAGTACTTC	CAIGTGSYEQYF
TRBJ1-6	few	TRBV6-5	TRBD1	TGTGCCAGCAGTTGGGTAGGACAGGGTGGCGGGAATTCACCCCTCCACTTT	CASSWVGQGGGNSPLHF
TRBJ2-4	-	TRBV15	-	TGTGCCACCAGCGGGGGGTCTAGTGGGGAAAACATTCAGTACTTC	CATSGGSSGENIQYF
TRBJ2-7	-	TRBV7-2	TRBD2	TGTGCCAGCAGCTTAGAGGGCAGCGGGGCTGGCGAGCAGTACTTC	CASSLEGSGAGEQYF
TRBJ1-2	few	TRBV3-1	-	TGTGCCAGCAGCCGGACGGGCTATGGCTACACCTTC	CASSRTGYGYTF
TRBJ2-3	few	TRBV4-2	TRBD2	TGTGCCAGCAGCCAAGATATGACGACTAGCCGACACACAGATACGCAGTATTTT	CASSQDMTTSRHTDTQYF
TRBJ2-1	-	TRBV11-2	-	TGTGCCAGCGAACTTGGCAATGAGCAGTTCTTC	CASELGNEQFF
TRBJ2-3	few	TRBV18	TRBD2	TGTGCCAGCTCACCAGGACTAGCGGAGCAGTATTTT	CASSPGLAEQYF
TRBJ1-6	-	TRBV2	-	TGTGCCAGCAGAAGGGACAACTATAATTCACCCCTCCACTTT	CASRRDNYNSPLHF
TRBJ1-2	-	TRBV20-1	-	TGCAGTGCTCACGAGAGGGTCGGCTACACCTTC	CSAHERVGYTF
TRBJ2-2	few	TRBV5-5	TRBD1	TGTGCCAGCAGCCCGGGACAGGGTGTTACCGGGGAGCTGTTTTTT	CASSPGQGVTGELFF
TRBJ1-2	-	TRBV7-8	-	TGTGCCAGCACCCAAGGAGGGGGGCATGGCTACACCTTC	CASTQGGGHGYTF
TRBJ2-3	few	TRBV20-1	TRBD1	TGCAGTGCCCAAGGGGGCAAGCGAGATACGCAGTATTTT	CSAQGGKRDTQYF
TRBJ2-2	-	TRBV20-1	TRBD1	TGCAGTGCTAGTTTGGGAACAGGGGACACCGGGGAGCTGTTTTTT	CSASLGTGDTGELFF
TRBJ2-7	few	TRBV2	-	TGTGCCAGCAGTGAGGGACAACTTTACGAGCAGTACTTC	CASSEGQLYEQYF
TRBJ2-5	-	TRBV19	-	TGTGCCAGTAGTATAGACGGGACGGAGACCCAGTACTTC	CASSIDGTETQYF
TRBJ2-1	few	TRBV20-1	-	TGCAGTGCTGGGAACTCAGGGAAACGAAATGAGCAGTTCTTC	CSAGNSGKRNEQFF
TRBJ2-3	few	TRBV7-2	TRBD2	TGTGCCAGCAGCTCCCCGAGGGGACTAGCGGGTATCTCTAGCACAGATACGCAGTATTTT	CASSSPRGLAGISSTDTQYF